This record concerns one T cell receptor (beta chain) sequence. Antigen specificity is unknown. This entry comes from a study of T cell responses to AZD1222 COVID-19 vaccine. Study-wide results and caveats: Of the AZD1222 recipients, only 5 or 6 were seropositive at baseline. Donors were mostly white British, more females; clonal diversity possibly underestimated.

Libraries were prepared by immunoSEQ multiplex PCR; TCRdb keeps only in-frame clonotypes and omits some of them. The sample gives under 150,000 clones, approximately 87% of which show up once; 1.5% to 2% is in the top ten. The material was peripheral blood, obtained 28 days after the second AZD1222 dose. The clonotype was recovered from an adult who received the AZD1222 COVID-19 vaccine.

The CDR3, as DNA: TGTGCCAGCAGCTTAGAGGGCAACCAGGGGTATGGCTACACCTTC. Protein: CASSLEGNQGYGYTF. The chain combines TRBV7-8 with TRBJ1-2; the D gene is possibly TRBD1 (6 bases). The CDR3 is 15 residues long. Germline CDR1 and CDR2: SGHVS and FQNEAQ. V was pared by 1 base and J by 5 bases, with 14 bases between.